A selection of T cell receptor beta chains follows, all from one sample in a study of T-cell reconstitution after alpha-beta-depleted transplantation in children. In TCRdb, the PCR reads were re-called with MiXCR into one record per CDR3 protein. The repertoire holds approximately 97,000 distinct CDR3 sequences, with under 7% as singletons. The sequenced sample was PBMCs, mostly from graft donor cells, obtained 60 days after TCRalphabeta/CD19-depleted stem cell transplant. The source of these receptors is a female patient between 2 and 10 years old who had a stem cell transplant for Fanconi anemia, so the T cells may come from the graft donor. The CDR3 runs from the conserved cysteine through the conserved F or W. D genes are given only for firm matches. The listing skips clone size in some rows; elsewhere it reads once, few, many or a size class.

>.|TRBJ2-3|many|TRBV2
CASSGRASAGTDTQYF
TGTGCCAGCAGTGGTCGCGCCTCAGCGGGCACAGATACGCAGTATTTT
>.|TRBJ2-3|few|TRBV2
CASQTDTQYF
TGTGCCAGTCAGACAGATACGCAGTATTTT
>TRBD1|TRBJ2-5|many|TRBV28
CASSSEPGQGQETQYF
TGTGCCAGCAGTTCCGAACCGGGACAGGGCCAAGAGACCCAGTACTTC
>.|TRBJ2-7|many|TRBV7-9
CASSLDIGYQGNYEQYF
TGTGCCAGCAGCTTAGATATTGGGTACCAGGGCAACTACGAGCAGTACTTC
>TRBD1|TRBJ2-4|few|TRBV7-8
CASSQDRVKTFPLAKNIQYF
TGTGCCAGCAGCCAAGACAGGGTCAAAACCTTCCCTCTAGCCAAAAACATTCAGTACTTC
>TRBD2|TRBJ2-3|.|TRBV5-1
CASSLGATSGADTQYF
TGCGCCAGCAGCTTGGGGGCGACTAGCGGTGCAGATACGCAGTATTTT
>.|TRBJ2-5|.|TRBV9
CASSVEGRAQYF
TGTGCCAGCAGCGTAGAGGGCCGGGCCCAGTACTTC
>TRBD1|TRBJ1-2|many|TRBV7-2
CASSLGGTGGYGYTF
TGTGCCAGCAGCTTAGGAGGGACAGGGGGGTATGGCTACACCTTC
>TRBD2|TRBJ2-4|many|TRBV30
CAWSAMGGTAKNIQYF
TGTGCCTGGAGTGCTATGGGGGGGACAGCCAAAAACATTCAGTACTTC
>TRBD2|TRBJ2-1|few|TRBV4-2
CASSRRAGEDVEQFF
TGTGCCAGCAGCCGACGAGCGGGAGAGGACGTTGAGCAGTTCTTC
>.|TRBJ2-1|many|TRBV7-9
CASSSGPLLSYNEQFF
TGTGCCAGCAGCTCGGGTCCCCTCCTCTCCTACAATGAGCAGTTCTTC
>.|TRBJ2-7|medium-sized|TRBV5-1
CASSLVTGLDEQYF
TGCGCCAGCAGCTTGGTTACAGGGCTCGACGAGCAGTACTTC
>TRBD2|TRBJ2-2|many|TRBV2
CASSDSGIVAGELFF
TGTGCCAGCAGTGATAGCGGGATAGTCGCCGGGGAGCTGTTTTTT
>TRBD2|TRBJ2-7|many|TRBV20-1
CSASGTSGSSYEQYF
TGCAGTGCTAGTGGGACTAGCGGGAGCTCCTACGAGCAGTACTTC
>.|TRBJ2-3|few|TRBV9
CASSSSPTDTQYF
TGTGCCAGCAGCTCAAGTCCCACAGATACGCAGTATTTT
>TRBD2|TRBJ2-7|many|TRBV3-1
CASSHSAGGYEQYF
TGTGCCAGCAGCCATTCAGCGGGAGGCTACGAGCAGTACTTC
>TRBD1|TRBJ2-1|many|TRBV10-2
CASSGTGGGNEQFF
TGCGCCAGCAGCGGGACAGGGGGAGGGAATGAGCAGTTCTTC
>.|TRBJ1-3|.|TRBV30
CAWSAIPSSGNTIYF
TGTGCCTGGAGTGCGATTCCTAGCTCTGGAAACACCATATATTTT
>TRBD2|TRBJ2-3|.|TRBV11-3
CASSSGVSGREDTQYF
TGTGCCAGCAGCTCGGGGGTTAGCGGGAGGGAAGATACGCAGTATTTT
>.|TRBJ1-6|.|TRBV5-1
CASSSGTADNSPLHF
TGCGCCAGCAGCTCCGGGACGGCGGATAATTCACCCCTCCACTTT
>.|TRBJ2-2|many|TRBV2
CASVDRNTGELFF
TGTGCCAGCGTGGACAGGAACACCGGGGAGCTGTTTTTT
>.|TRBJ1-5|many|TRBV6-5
CASSRHYSNQPQHF
TGTGCCAGCAGCAGACACTATAGCAATCAGCCCCAGCATTTT
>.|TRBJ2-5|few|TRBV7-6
CASSLGGLYQETQYF
TGTGCCAGCAGCTTAGGAGGACTGTACCAAGAGACCCAGTACTTC
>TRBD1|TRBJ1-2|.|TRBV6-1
CASSHIQGIGYTF
TGTGCCAGCAGTCATATACAGGGGATTGGCTACACCTTC
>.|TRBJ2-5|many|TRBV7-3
CASSFRGRETQYF
.
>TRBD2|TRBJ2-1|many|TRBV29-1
CSVVRRGGTYNEQFF
TGCAGCGTTGTCCGGCGGGGGGGCACCTACAATGAGCAGTTCTTC
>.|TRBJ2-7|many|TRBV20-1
CSARPGPYEQYF
TGCAGTGCTAGACCCGGACCCTACGAGCAGTACTTC
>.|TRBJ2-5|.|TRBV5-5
CASSLGWTAQQETQYF
TGTGCCAGCAGCTTGGGATGGACAGCCCAACAAGAGACCCAGTACTTC
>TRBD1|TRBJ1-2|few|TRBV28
CASSHRGLDYGYTF
TGTGCCAGCAGTCACAGGGGGCTAGATTATGGCTACACCTTC
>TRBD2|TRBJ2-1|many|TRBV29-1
CSVGASGDNEQFF
TGCAGCGTTGGGGCTAGCGGGGACAATGAGCAGTTCTTC
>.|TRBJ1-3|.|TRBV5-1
CASSADISGNTIYF
TGCGCCAGCAGCGCCGACATCTCTGGAAACACCATATATTTT
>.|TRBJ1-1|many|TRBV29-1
CSAIQGTSRIIEAFF
TGCAGCGCGATCCAGGGAACGAGTAGAATCATCGAAGCTTTCTTT
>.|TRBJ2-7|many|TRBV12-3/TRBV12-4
CASSLALGGATYEQYF
TGTGCCAGCAGTTTAGCGCTAGGGGGGGCGACCTACGAGCAGTACTTC
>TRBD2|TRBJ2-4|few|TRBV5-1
CASSLGTSGGHQYF
TGCGCCAGCAGCTTGGGGACTAGCGGGGGTCATCAGTACTTC
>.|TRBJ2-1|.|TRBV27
CASSLSGGYNEQFF
TGTGCCAGCAGTTTATCGGGGGGATACAATGAGCAGTTCTTC
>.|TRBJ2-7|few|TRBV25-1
CASSVSGSFYDEQYF
TGTGCCAGCAGTGTAAGTGGGAGCTTCTACGACGAGCAGTACTTC
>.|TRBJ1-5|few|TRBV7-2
CASSFTDSNQPQHF
TGTGCCAGCAGCTTTACTGACAGCAATCAGCCCCAGCATTTT
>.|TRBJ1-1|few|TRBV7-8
CASSLVFRARMERTEAFF
TGTGCCAGCAGCTTAGTTTTTAGGGCGCGGATGGAGAGGACTGAAGCTTTCTTT
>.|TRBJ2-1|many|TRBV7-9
CASSLGSVIEQFF
TGTGCCAGCAGCTTAGGATCGGTGATAGAGCAGTTCTTC
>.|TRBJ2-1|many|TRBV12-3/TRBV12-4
CASSLYPLGWESYNEQFF
TGTGCCAGCAGTTTATACCCCCTAGGGTGGGAGTCCTACAATGAGCAGTTCTTC
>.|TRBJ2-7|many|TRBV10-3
CAISVGGTSSYEQYF
TGTGCCATCAGTGTGGGCGGGACCAGCTCCTACGAGCAGTACTTC
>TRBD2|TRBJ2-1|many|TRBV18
CASSPSAGAPYNEQFF
TGTGCCAGCTCACCATCGGCGGGAGCCCCCTACAATGAGCAGTTCTTC
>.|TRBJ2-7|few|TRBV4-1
CASSQEQGYEQYF
TGCGCCAGCAGCCAAGAGCAGGGCTACGAGCAGTACTTC
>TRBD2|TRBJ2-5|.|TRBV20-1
CSASKISSGSWETQYF
TGCAGTGCTAGTAAGATTTCTAGCGGGTCATGGGAGACCCAGTACTTC
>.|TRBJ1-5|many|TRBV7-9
CASSLGNSNQPQHF
TGTGCCAGCAGCTTAGGCAATAGCAATCAGCCCCAGCATTTT
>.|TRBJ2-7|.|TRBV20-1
CSASGLAAYEQYF
TGCAGTGCTAGTGGCCTAGCCGCTTACGAGCAGTACTTC
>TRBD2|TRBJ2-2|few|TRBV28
CASSPIRLAGNTGELFF
TGTGCCAGCAGTCCCATCAGACTAGCGGGGAACACCGGGGAGCTGTTTTTT
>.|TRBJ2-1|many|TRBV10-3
CAISDPLGVGYNEQFF
TGTGCCATCAGTGACCCTCTCGGTGTAGGCTACAATGAGCAGTTCTTC
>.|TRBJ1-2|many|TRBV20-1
CSASGQNYGYTF
TGCAGTGCTAGCGGTCAAAACTATGGCTACACCTTC